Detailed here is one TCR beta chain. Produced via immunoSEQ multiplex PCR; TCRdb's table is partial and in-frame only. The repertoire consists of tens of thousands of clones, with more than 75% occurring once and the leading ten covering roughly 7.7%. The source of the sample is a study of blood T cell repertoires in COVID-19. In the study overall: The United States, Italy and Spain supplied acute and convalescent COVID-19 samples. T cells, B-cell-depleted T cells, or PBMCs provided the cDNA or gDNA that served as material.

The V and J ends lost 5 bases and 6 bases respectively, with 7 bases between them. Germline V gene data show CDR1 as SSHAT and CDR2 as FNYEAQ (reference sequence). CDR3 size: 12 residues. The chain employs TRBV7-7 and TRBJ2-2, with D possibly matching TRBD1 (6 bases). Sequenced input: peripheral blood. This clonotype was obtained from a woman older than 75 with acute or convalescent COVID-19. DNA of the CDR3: TGTGCCAGCAGCGCAGGGGCCGGGGAGCTGTTTTTT. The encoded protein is CASSAGAGELFF.